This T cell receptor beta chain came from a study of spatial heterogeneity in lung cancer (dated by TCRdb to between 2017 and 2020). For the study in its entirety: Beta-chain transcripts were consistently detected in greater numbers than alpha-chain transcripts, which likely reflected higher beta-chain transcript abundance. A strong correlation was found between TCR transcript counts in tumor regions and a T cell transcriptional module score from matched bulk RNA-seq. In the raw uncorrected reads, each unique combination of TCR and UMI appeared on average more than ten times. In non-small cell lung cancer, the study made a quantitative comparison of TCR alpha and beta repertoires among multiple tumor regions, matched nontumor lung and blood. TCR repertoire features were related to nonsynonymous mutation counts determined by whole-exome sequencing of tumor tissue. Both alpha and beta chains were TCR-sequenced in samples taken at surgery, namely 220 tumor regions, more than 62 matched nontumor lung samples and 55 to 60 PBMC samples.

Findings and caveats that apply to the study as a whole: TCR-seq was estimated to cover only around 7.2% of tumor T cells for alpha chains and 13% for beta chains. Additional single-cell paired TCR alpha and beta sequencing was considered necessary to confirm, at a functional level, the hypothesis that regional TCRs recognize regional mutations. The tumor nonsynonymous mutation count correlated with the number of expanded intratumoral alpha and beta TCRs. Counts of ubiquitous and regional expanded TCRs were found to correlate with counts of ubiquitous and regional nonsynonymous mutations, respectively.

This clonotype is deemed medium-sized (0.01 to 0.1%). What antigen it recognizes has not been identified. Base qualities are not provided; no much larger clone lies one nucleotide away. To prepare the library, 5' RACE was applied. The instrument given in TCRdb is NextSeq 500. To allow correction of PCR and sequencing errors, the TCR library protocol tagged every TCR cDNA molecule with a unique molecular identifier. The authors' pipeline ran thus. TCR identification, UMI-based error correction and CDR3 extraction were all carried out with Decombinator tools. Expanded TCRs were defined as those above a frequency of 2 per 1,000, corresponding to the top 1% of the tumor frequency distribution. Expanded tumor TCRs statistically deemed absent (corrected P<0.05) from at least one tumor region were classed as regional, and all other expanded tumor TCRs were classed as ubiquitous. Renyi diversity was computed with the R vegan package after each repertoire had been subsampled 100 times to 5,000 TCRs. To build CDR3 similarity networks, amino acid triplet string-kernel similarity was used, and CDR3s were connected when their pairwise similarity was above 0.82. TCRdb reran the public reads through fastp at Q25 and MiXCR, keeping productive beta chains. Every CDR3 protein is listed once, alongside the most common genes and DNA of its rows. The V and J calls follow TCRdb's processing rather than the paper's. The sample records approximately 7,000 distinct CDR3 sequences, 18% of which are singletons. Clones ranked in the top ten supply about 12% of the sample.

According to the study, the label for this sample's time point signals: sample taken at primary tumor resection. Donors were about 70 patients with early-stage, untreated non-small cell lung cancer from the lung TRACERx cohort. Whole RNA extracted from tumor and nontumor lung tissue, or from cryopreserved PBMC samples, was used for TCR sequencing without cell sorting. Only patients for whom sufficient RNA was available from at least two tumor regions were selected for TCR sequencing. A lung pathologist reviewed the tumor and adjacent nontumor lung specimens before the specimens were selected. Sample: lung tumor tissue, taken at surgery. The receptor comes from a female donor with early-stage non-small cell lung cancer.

The nucleotides are TGTGCCAGCTCACCCACAGGGGGCGCGGGCGTTCAGCCCCAGCATTTT. This yields the protein CASSPTGGAGVQPQHF. The receptor chain draws on TRBV18 and TRBJ1-5, with 9 bases in between that match TRBD1. The junction shows trimming of 3 bases on V and 6 bases on J, and the gene matches do not reach 9 bases of it. The germline V gene supplies CDR1 KGHSH and CDR2 LQKENI. From cysteine to phenylalanine, the CDR3 is 16 amino acids long. This entry keeps only the CDR3 DNA: 48 bases, framed from base 1. Reference TRBV18 and TRBJ1-5 proteins supply the regions before and after the CDR3; the full variable domain is: NAGVMQNPRHLVRRRGQEARLRCSPMKGHSHVYWYRQLPEEGLKFMVYLQKENIIDESGMPKERFSAEFPKEGPSILRIQQVVRGDSAAYFCASSPTGGAGVQPQHFGDGTRLSIL.